The following is a TCR beta chain sequence with its context. The antigen is unknown. Other DNA sequences of this sample code for an identical CDR3. The germline V gene has CDR1 SQVTM and CDR2 ANQGSEA. The CDR3 sequence is 10 residues long. Trimming removed 4 bases from V and 4 bases from J, with 4 bases in between. The study separated CD4+ cells into CD45RA+ naive and CD45RA-negative memory subsets. This sample is drawn from a study of shared clonotypes between healthy human individuals. Genomic DNA belonging to each subset was distributed in equal measure over several immunoSEQ plates. Clones were sequenced by immunoSEQ multiplex PCR, and TCRdb holds only the in-frame ones, with some missing. Of approximately 2,300,000 clones listed, 80% to 95% are singletons. Study findings and constraints: Only blood underwent sampling, and tissue repertoires likely differ. Against clonotypes common to all four donors, non-shared ones had lower generation probabilities.

Sequencing used naive CD4+ T cells from PBMCs. Subset specified: CD45RA+ positively selected. This TCR was recovered from a man aged 18 to 30 in good health. Some clones in this sample may be carry-over from other donors' samples. The rearrangement links TRBV29-1 to TRBJ2-5; D gene ambiguous. The CDR3 DNA sequence: TGCAGCGTTGGCAGAGAGACCCAGTACTTC. Protein product: CSVGRETQYF.